This entry features one T cell receptor beta chain sequence. This entry is derived from a study of blood T cell repertoires in COVID-19. The CDR3 is 15 amino acids. Germline CDR1 is ENHRY and CDR2 is SYGVKD. V shed 7 bases and J 0 bases; nucleotides not matched to a gene: 2. Clones were sequenced by immunoSEQ multiplex PCR, and TCRdb holds only the in-frame ones, with some missing. The top ten hold over 1% of the sample, which has about 130,000 clones, more than 70% seen once. The chain employs TRBV10-3 and TRBJ1-6, with 8 bases fitting TRBD1. The specimen was peripheral blood. This receptor was obtained from an elderly woman with acute or convalescent COVID-19. CDR3 coding DNA: TGTGCCATCAAAGGACAGGGCTCCTATAATTCACCCCTCCACTTT. It yields the protein CAIKGQGSYNSPLHF.